This T cell receptor (beta chain) was obtained from a study of blood T cell repertoires in COVID-19 (TCRdb year 2020). As for the study more broadly: Samples from collaborators originated in the United States, Italy and Spain and spanned both the acute and convalescent phases of COVID-19. The prospective study material was composed of cDNA or gDNA derived from T cells, B-cell-depleted T cells, or PBMCs. Subjects who had been exposed to COVID-19, were actively infected with it, or had recovered from it provided the deeply sampled blood TCRbeta repertoires that made up the dataset. The repertoires were made available in a free public database intended to serve as a resource for research on the immune response to SARS-CoV-2. The samples were drawn from two sources: the first 160 participants of the ongoing ImmuneRACE study, and 1,254 subjects contributed by 6 global collaborators. A de-identified subject ID, COVID-19 status, age in years and sex were almost always included in the sample metadata. Where available, HLA class I and class II types were obtained from metadata supplied by the sample provider rather than from assay-based typing.

Points the paper makes about the study in general: The amount of clinical and demographic metadata varied by source and participant and was provided uncurated.

A second Seattle source provided samples from volunteer blood donors who had recovered from COVID-19. Whole blood was collected in K2EDTA tubes by collaborating institutions according to the institutions' own protocols. For TCRbeta analysis, collaborator samples were shipped as frozen whole blood, as isolated PBMCs, or as DNA extracted from either sample type. Of note for this clone: It lacks a known antigen. There are no base qualities to consult, and no much larger clone falls within one base.

The immunoSEQ Assay, a bias-controlled multiplex PCR, was used to amplify TCRbeta CDR3 regions from genomic DNA. As for the original processing: The number of nucleated cells in each sample was estimated from the amplification of reference gene primers within the assay. To quantify the absolute abundance of each unique TCRbeta CDR3 rearrangement, sequence reads were collapsed and filtered. For each sample, productive Simpson clonality was calculated by taking the square root of Simpson's diversity index across productive rearrangements. What TCRdb holds here is the immuneACCESS table cut down to in-frame rearrangements. Part of the clones is not present; checked against another copy, under half of the missing clones reflect an unresolved V gene, and the others are unexplained. V and J calls and clone size come straight from that table; D and trimming were deduced from the DNA. Across this sample there are roughly 250,000 clones, with approximately 90% seen only once. About 7% of the sample lies in the top ten.

The sample taken for sequencing was peripheral blood. The source of this sequence is a man in his sixties who had recovered from COVID-19.

The base sequence is TGTGCCTGGAGTGTATATTACCCGGGACAGGGGCACGGCTACACCTTC. Protein translation: CAWSVYYPGQGHGYTF. The rearrangement combines TRBV30 with TRBJ1-2, with 10 junctional bases fitting TRBD1. CDR1 and CDR2 were assigned from the germline V gene (reference sequence) as GTSNPN and SVGIG. Unmatched junction bases come to 12, with V trimmed by 0 bases and J by 8 bases. Taken from cysteine to phenylalanine, the CDR3 has 16 residues. Just CDR3 DNA is preserved here, 48 bases in frame from base 1.